This TCR beta chain was captured by sequencing in a study of regulatory T cells in long-lasting Graves disease. This clonotype was observed many times. The germline CDR1 and CDR2 sequences are SGHAT and FQDESV (reference sequence). V lost 6 bases to trimming and J lost 4 bases, with 12 bases between them. The CDR3 totals 13 residues. Time point noted: persistent/refractory GD, antithyroid drugs over 5 years with positive TRAb. The TCR library was prepared using RNA isolated from PBMCs. Each patient gave approximately 8.8 milliliters of EDTA-anticoagulated peripheral blood. Combining iRepertoire HTBI primers with Arm-PCR of CDR3 regions, the authors built TCR beta libraries. TCRdb recomputed calls from the multiplex PCR reads with MiXCR, one row per CDR3 protein. The sample carries approximately 470,000 distinct CDR3 sequences, about 20% recorded once.

Sequenced material: peripheral blood mononuclear cells (PBMCs), taken when the disease was refractory, from a patient treated with antithyroid drugs. This clonotype was obtained from a female donor with Graves disease. This chain connects TRBV11-1 to TRBJ1-1; D is unresolved. The CDR3, as DNA: TGTGCCAGCAGGCCCTTTGATGGCACTGAAGCTTTCTTT. Protein product: CASRPFDGTEAFF.